This T cell receptor (beta chain) was sequenced for a study of blood T cell repertoires in COVID-19. Study as a whole: Acute and convalescent COVID-19 samples came from the United States, Italy and Spain.

Measured with immunoSEQ multiplex PCR; TCRdb has only the in-frame clones, and not every one. The sample has 300,000 to 400,000 clones, approximately 83% seen once. CDR3 length equals 13 residues. Germline values: CDR1 MGHRA, CDR2 YSYEKL. V lost 3 bases, J lost 6 bases, and 3 bases stayed unmatched. Adults between about 18 and 95 years of age took part from 20 to 25 US areas. Clinical history reported by participants formed the basis on which cohorts were assigned. The genes are TRBV4-1 and TRBJ1-2, with TRBD1 matching 8 bases. The sample taken for sequencing was PBMCs or T cells enriched from blood (not recorded which). The clonotype was recovered from a woman aged 40 to 49 with acute COVID-19. This chain's CDR3 is CASSHVGQDGYTF. The DNA of the CDR3 is TGCGCCAGCAGCCATGTGGGACAGGATGGCTACACCTTC.